This passage covers 20 T cell receptor beta chains from one sample sequenced in a study of blood T cell repertoires in COVID-19. The table came from immunoSEQ multiplex PCR; TCRdb's copy has only in-frame clones and leaves some out. The profile shows about 170,000 clones, roughly 84% of them singletons. The sequenced sample was peripheral blood. The receptors originated from a woman aged 80 or older with active or convalescent COVID-19.

This sequence joins TRBV7-9 and TRBJ2-5, with D tentatively TRBD2 (6 bases). The CDR3 is made up of 11 amino acids. Germline lookup yields CDR1 SEHNR and CDR2 FQNEAQ (reference sequence). V lost 9 bases to trimming and J lost 12 bases, with 17 bases between them. CDR3 sequence: CASGVPGGEYF. CDR3 sequence (DNA): TGTGCCAGTGGAGTTCCCGGGGGAGAGTACTTC.

This rearrangement joins TRBV28 to TRBJ1-1; D is undetermined. Trimming removed 4 bases at V and 8 bases at J, with 11 bases between. Germline CDR1 and CDR2: MDHEN and SYDVKM. CDR3 length equals 12 residues. CDR3 residues: CASSSTDKEAFF. CDR3 nucleotides: TGTGCCAGCAGTTCCACCGACAAGGAAGCTTTCTTT.

Here the CDR3 reads CASSLRYYGYTF. CDR3 nucleotides: TGTGCCAGCAGTTTGCGGTACTATGGCTACACCTTC. The chain has TRBV28 and TRBJ1-2; D is ambiguous. Trimming pared 3 bases from V and 3 bases from J, leaving 5 bases between. Germline CDR1 and CDR2: MDHEN and SYDVKM. The CDR3 sequence is 12 residues long.

CDR3 sequence: CASSPRLAKSTDTQYF. DNA of the CDR3: TGTGCCAGCAGCCCGCGACTAGCTAAGAGCACAGATACGCAGTATTTT. This rearrangement joins TRBV11-2 to TRBJ2-3, with 7 bases matching TRBD2. Germline-derived CDR1 and CDR2 are SGHAT and FQNNGV. Trimming removed 5 bases from V and 0 bases from J; junction bases left unmatched: 8. This CDR3 region has 16 residues.

The chain couples TRBV28 to TRBJ2-7; 10 bases are a match to TRBD2. This CDR3 contains 14 residues. The J segment lost 4 bases and the V segment lost 5 bases, leaving 5 bases of the junction unmatched. Germline CDR1 reads MDHEN; CDR2 reads SYDVKM. This CDR3 is CASSPSGSIYEQYF. The CDR3 nucleotides are TGTGCCAGCAGTCCTAGCGGGAGTATATACGAGCAGTACTTC.

This chain links TRBV5-8 with TRBJ2-1; 10 bases map to TRBD2. The CDR3 has 15 amino acids. Germline CDR1 SGHTS, CDR2 YDEGEE. The junction had 5 bases not matched to a gene; V was cut back by 0 bases and J by 8 bases. Written as DNA, the CDR3 is TGTGCCAGCAGCTTGGAGGCTAGCGGGAGAGATGAGCAGTTCTTC. It specifies CASSLEASGRDEQFF. Together with reference TRBV5-8 and TRBJ2-1, the CDR3 gives the full variable domain: EAGVTQSPTHLIKTRGQQATLRCSPISGHTSVYWYQQALGLGLQFLLWYDEGEERNRGNFPPRFSGRQFPNYSSELNVNALELEDSALYLCASSLEASGRDEQFFGPGTRLTVL.

The chain carries TRBV5-1 and TRBJ2-2; no firm D call. Germline CDR1 reads SGHRS; CDR2 reads YFSETQ. V was shortened by 7 bases and J by 4 bases, with 11 bases between the two germline ends. The CDR3 extends over 13 amino acids. DNA for the CDR3: TGCGCCAGCGAAGAGTCAGGCACCGGGGAGCTGTTTTTT. Translating gives CASEESGTGELFF.

This clone was observed a few times. V and J are TRBV29-1 and TRBJ1-2, with a possible D match to TRBD1 (6 bases). The CDR3 sequence is 13 residues long. Germline-derived CDR1 and CDR2 are SQVTM and ANQGSEA. V lost 3 bases, J lost 1 base, and 9 bases lay in between. The DNA of the CDR3 is TGCAGCGTTGACAGGGGAAATAACTATGGCTACACCTTC. This encodes CSVDRGNNYGYTF.

The V and J genes are TRBV2 and TRBJ2-1; D possibly corresponds to TRBD2 (6 bases). CDR3 length: 15 amino acids. The V end was cut by 9 bases, the J end by 8 bases, with 23 bases between. Germline CDR1 SNHLY, CDR2 FYNNEI. Written as DNA, the CDR3 is TGTGCCAGACAAAACCGGGCCGGGAGATACTATGAGCAGTTCTTC. This translates into CARQNRAGRYYEQFF.

The chain is built from TRBV6-5 and TRBJ2-1; 8 nucleotides match TRBD2. Germline V CDR1 and CDR2: MNHEY, SVGAGI. J gave up 6 bases and V 5 bases, and 3 bases lay outside the gene matches. The CDR3 is 13 residues long. The CDR3 spells CASSSGSPNEQFF. The CDR3 nucleotides read TGTGCCAGCAGTAGCGGGAGCCCCAATGAGCAGTTCTTC.

Turning to this clone: Distinct nucleotide sequences in the sample also encode this CDR3. The CDR3 nucleotides are TGCGCCAGCAGCCCTAGCGGTAGCTCCTACAATGAGCAGTTCTTC. This sequence encodes CASSPSGSSYNEQFF. The V call is TRBV5-1, the J call TRBJ2-1; 7 positions match TRBD2. This CDR3 is built from 15 residues. Per germline, CDR1 SGHRS and CDR2 YFSETQ. V shed 4 bases, J shed 0 bases, and the junction held 4 bases outside the gene matches.

The J gene is TRBJ1-1, the V gene TRBV19, with a possible D match to TRBD1 (5 bases). CDR3 size: 16 residues. Germline V gives CDR1 LNHDA, CDR2 SQIVND (reference sequence). The ends were cut back, 7 bases at V and 4 bases at J, with 22 bases in the middle. CDR3 loop: CASTDFVQGFRTEAFF. In DNA form, the CDR3 reads TGTGCCAGTACCGATTTTGTGCAGGGCTTTCGCACTGAAGCTTTCTTT.

The rearrangement links TRBV6-5 to TRBJ1-4; D unclear. The CDR3 length is 12 residues. The germline V gene encodes CDR1 MNHEY and CDR2 SVGAGI. Trimming stripped 8 bases from V and 7 bases from J, with 11 bases between. In DNA, the CDR3 is TGTGCCAGCTCTCGCGTCGGTGAAAAACTGTTTTTT. Protein product: CASSRVGEKLFF.

V and J are TRBV5-1 and TRBJ2-2; 7 nucleotides match TRBD1. V dropped 6 bases and J dropped 5; count of bases not matched to a gene: 10. Germline-derived CDR1 and CDR2 are SGHRS and YFSETQ. The CDR3 is made up of 15 amino acids. CDR3 bases: TGCGCCAGCACCCGGAGTGGACAGGCAACCGGGGAGCTGTTTTTT. Its translation: CASTRSGQATGELFF.

This clone has only a few counts. The chain carries TRBV9 and TRBJ2-3; TRBD2 agrees at 13 bases. This CDR3 contains 17 residues. Germline V gene data show CDR1 as SGDLS and CDR2 as YYNGEE. Trimming at V came to 0 bases and at J to 3 bases, leaving 4 bases not matched to a gene. The CDR3 is CASSVERTSGSTDTQYF. The CDR3 nucleotides read TGTGCCAGCAGCGTAGAAAGGACTAGCGGGAGTACAGATACGCAGTATTTT.

The chain couples TRBV5-1 to TRBJ1-2; 7 bases fit TRBD1. Per the germline V gene, CDR1 is SGHRS and CDR2 is YFSETQ. This CDR3 region has 14 residues. J gave up 0 bases and V 1 base, and 0 bases lay outside the gene matches. The CDR3 loop reads CASSLQGANYGYTF. The CDR3 bases are TGCGCCAGCAGCTTGCAGGGGGCTAACTATGGCTACACCTTC.

This clone was found a few times. The chain couples TRBV4-2 to TRBJ2-7; D is perhaps TRBD2 (6 bases). CDR3 size: 19 residues. V was trimmed by 0 bases and J by 0 bases, leaving 21 bases between them. Looked up from germline, CDR1 is LGHNA and CDR2 is YNFKEQ. The CDR3 DNA reads TGTGCCAGCAGCCAAGAACATCTGCAGACTAGTATTACCTCCTACGAGCAGTACTTC. Its translation is CASSQEHLQTSITSYEQYF.

The chain is built from TRBV9 and TRBJ2-3, with 10 bases fitting TRBD2. CDR1 SGDLS and CDR2 YYNGEE come from the germline V gene. Trimming took 0 bases from V and 4 from J; bases not matched to a gene: 17. The CDR3 runs to 20 residues. The CDR3 nucleotides read TGTGCCAGCAGCGTAGGAGCGGGGGGGGTCAGCGGAGCGAACTCAGATACGCAGTATTTT. Encoded protein: CASSVGAGGVSGANSDTQYF.

The chain has TRBV10-3 and TRBJ1-6, with 9 positions matching TRBD1. The trim removed 0 bases at V and 10 bases at J, leaving 4 bases unmatched. The V gene's germline CDR1 is ENHRY and CDR2 SYGVKD. The CDR3 runs 15 residues. The CDR3 sequence: CAISESTGGNSPLHF. The CDR3 DNA reads as TGTGCCATCAGTGAGTCAACAGGGGGCAACTCACCCCTCCACTTT.

To note about this clone: Other DNA sequences from this sample encode an identical CDR3 as well. V and J are TRBV5-1 and TRBJ2-7, with 7 bases fitting TRBD1. This CDR3 region has 14 residues. The V and J ends lost 0 bases and 4 bases, in that order; junction bases with no gene match: 4. Germline V lookup: CDR1 SGHRS, CDR2 YFSETQ. The CDR3 coding sequence is TGCGCCAGCAGCTTGGATTACAGGGGATACGAGCAGTACTTC. It translates to CASSLDYRGYEQYF.